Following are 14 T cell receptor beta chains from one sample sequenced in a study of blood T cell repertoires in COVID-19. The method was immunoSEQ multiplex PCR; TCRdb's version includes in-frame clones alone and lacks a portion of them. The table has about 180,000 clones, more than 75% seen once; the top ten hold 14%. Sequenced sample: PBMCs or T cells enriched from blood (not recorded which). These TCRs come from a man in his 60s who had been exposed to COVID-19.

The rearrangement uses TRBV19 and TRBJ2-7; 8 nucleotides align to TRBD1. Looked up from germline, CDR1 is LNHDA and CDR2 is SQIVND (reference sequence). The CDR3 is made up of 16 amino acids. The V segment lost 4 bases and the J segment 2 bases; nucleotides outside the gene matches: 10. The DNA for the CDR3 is TGTGCCAGTAGTAGACCCTCCAGGGGGCGAGCCTACGAGCAGTACTTC. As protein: CASSRPSRGRAYEQYF.

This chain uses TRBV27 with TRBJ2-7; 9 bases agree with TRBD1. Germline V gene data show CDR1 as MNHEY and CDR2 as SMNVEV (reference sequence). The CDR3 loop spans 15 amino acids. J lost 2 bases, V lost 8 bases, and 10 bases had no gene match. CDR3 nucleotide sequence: TGTGCCAGCTGGTCTTCCCGACAGGGGGCCTACGAGCAGTACTTC. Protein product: CASWSSRQGAYEQYF.

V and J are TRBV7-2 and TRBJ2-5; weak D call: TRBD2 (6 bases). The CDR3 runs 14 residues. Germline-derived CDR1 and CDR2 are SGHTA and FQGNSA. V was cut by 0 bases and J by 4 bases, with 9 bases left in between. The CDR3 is CASSLAGGGETQYF. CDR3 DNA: TGTGCCAGCAGCTTAGCGGGAGGAGGAGAGACCCAGTACTTC.

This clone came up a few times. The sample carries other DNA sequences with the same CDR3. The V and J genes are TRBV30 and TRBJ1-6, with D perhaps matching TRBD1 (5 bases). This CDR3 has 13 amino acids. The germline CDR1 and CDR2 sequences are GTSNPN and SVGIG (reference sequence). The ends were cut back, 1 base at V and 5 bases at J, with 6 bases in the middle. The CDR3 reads CAWSAGDNSPLHF. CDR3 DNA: TGTGCCTGGAGTGCGGGGGATAATTCACCCCTCCACTTT. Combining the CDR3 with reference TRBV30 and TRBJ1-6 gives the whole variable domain SQTIHQWPATLVQPVGSPLSLECTVEGTSNPNLYWYRQAAGRGLQLLFYSVGIGQISSEVPQNLSASRPQDRQFILSSKKLLLSDSGFYLCAWSAGDNSPLHFGNGTRLTVT.

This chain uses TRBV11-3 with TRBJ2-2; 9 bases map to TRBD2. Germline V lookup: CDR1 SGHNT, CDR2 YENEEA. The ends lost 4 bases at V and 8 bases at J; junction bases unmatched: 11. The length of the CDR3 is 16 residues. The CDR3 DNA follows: TGTGCCAGCAGCTACAAGGGGCTAGCGGGAACAGGGGAGCTGTTTTTT. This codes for CASSYKGLAGTGELFF. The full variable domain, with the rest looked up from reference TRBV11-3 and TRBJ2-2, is EAGVVQSPRYKIIEKKQPVAFWCNPISGHNTLYWYLQNLGQGPELLIRYENEEAVDDSQLPKDRFSAERLKGVDSTLKIQPAELGDSAVYLCASSYKGLAGTGELFFGEGSRLTVL.

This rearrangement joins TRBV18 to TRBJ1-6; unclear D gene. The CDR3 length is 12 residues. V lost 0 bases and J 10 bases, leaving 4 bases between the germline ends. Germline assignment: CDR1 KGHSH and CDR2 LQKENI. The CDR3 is CASSPPRSPLHF. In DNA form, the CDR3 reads TGTGCCAGCTCACCACCCCGGTCACCCCTCCACTTT.

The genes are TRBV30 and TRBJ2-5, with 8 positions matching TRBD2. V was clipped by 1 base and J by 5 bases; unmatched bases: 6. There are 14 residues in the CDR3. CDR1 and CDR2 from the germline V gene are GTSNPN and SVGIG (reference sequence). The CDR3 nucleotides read TGTGCCTGGAGTGCCGGACTAGCTTTTGAGACCCAGTACTTC. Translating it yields CAWSAGLAFETQYF.

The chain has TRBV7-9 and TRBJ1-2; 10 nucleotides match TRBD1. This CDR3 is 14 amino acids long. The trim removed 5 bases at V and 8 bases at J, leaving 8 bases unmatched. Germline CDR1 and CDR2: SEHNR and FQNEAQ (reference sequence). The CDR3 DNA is TGTGCCAGCAGCCCTCGGGACAGGGGAAACGGCTACACCTTC. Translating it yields CASSPRDRGNGYTF.

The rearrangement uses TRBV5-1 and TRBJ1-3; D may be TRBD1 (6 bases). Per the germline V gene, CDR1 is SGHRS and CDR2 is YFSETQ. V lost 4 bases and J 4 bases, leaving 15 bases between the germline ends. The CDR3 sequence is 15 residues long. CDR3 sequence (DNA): TGCGCCAGCAGCCCGGGACACTCCTCAGGAAACACCATATATTTT. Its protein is CASSPGHSSGNTIYF. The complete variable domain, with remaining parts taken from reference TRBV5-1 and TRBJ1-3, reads KAGVTQTPRYLIKTRGQQVTLSCSPISGHRSVSWYQQTPGQGLQFLFEYFSETQRNKGNFPGRFSGRQFSNSRSEMNVSTLELGDSALYLCASSPGHSSGNTIYFGEGSWLTVV.

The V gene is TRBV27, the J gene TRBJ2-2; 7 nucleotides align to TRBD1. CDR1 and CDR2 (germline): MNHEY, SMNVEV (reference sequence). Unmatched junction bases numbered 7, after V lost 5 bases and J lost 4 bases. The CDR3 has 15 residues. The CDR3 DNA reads TGTGCCAGCAGTCTACAGGGGTCTGGCACCGGGGAGCTGTTTTTT. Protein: CASSLQGSGTGELFF.

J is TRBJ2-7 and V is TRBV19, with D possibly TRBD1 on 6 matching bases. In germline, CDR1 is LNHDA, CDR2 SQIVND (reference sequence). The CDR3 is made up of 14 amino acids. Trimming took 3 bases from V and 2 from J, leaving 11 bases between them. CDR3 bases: TGTGCCAGTAGTATCGACAGGAAAACCTACGAGCAGTACTTC. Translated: CASSIDRKTYEQYF. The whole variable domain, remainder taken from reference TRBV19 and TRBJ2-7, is DGGITQSPKYLFRKEGQNVTLSCEQNLNHDAMYWYRQDPGQGLRLIYYSQIVNDFQKGDIAEGYSVSREKKESFPLTVTSAQKNPTAFYLCASSIDRKTYEQYFGPGTRLTVT.

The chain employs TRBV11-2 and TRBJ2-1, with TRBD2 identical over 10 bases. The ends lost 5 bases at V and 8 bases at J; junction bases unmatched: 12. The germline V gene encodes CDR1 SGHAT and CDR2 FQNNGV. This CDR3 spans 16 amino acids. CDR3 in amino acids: CASSRTLLAGIHEQFF. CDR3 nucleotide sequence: TGTGCCAGCAGCCGTACCCTACTAGCGGGAATTCATGAGCAGTTCTTC.

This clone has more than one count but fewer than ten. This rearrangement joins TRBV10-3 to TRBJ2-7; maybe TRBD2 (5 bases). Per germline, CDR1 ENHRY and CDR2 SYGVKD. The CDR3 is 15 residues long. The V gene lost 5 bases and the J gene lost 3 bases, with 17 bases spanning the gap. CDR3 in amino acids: CAISNDGLTFYEQYF. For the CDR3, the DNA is TGTGCCATCAGTAACGACGGACTGACCTTCTACGAGCAGTACTTC.

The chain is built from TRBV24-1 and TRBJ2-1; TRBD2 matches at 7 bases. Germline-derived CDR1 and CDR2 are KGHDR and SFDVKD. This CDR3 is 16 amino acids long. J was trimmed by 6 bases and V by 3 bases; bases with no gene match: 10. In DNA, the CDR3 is TGTGCCACCAGTGATGGGGGACTACAGACCTCCAATGAGCAGTTCTTC. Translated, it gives CATSDGGLQTSNEQFF.